This T cell receptor beta chain was obtained from a study of shared clonotypes between healthy human individuals. Study-level information: Plates per donor: three CD4 naive, three CD4 memory, two CD8 naive, one CD8 memory.

Whole-study results and caveats: Genetic and exposure-history diversity was limited by the few donors.

Naive CD8 cells, CD45RO-negative and positively selected for CCR7, excluded terminally differentiated effector memory CD45RA+ cells. Each sample came from a Caucasian adult donor living in Nashville, Tennessee. V gave up 3 bases and J gave up 0 bases, with 8 bases separating them. This CDR3 comprises 14 residues. The germline CDR1 and CDR2 sequences are MNHNY and SVGAGI (reference sequence). The count of this clone is one. What it binds is unknown. Different DNA sequences within this sample yield the same CDR3. The table came from immunoSEQ multiplex PCR; TCRdb's copy has only in-frame clones and leaves some out. Counted here are some 2,000,000 clones, roughly 94% occurring once; the ten biggest clones make up about 1.1%.

The source of this sequence is a man between 18 and 29 years old in good health. Sequenced sample: naive CD8+ T cells sorted from blood. The chain recombines TRBV6-6 with TRBJ2-5, with D maybe TRBD1 (5 bases). The CDR3 protein is CASSYSTDQETQYF. The CDR3 DNA sequence: TGTGCCAGCAGTTATTCGACAGACCAAGAGACCCAGTACTTC.